The TCR beta chain under discussion was sequenced for a study of T cells in Graves' hyperthyroidism and ophthalmopathy. Turning to the study itself: Before any treatment, at initial diagnosis, peripheral blood was collected.

Germline V gene lookup returns CDR1 MGHRA and CDR2 YSYEKL. V was shortened by 1 base and J by 7 bases, with 10 bases between the two germline ends. The CDR3 loop spans 14 amino acids. TCR beta CDR3 sequences were amplified from RNA transcripts. The study used the HTBI primer set for a first-round RT-PCR of the TCR CDR3. MiXCR was run by TCRdb on the multiplex PCR reads, yielding one entry per CDR3 protein. The table lists about 250,000 distinct CDR3 sequences, about 25% of them singletons, with roughly 40% in the top ten. Patients having uncontrolled infection, another autoimmune disease, pregnancy or lactation were not included. Based on clinical symptoms, serum thyroxine and TRAb, thyroid ultrasound and orbital computed tomography, diagnoses were reached. A roughly 9.1 ml volume of fresh peripheral blood provided the PBMCs.

The clonotype was recovered from a woman aged 40 to 55 with Graves' ophthalmopathy. Sequenced sample: blood. V is TRBV4-1 and J is TRBJ2-2; D call uncertain. In DNA, the CDR3 is TGCGCCAGCAGCCAAGTGGACCGCGACGGGGAGCTGTTTTTT. Protein: CASSQVDRDGELFF.